The 27 T cell receptor beta chains below all came from one sample that was sequenced in a study of blood T cell repertoires in COVID-19 (dated by TCRdb to 2018 to 2020). The method was the immunoSEQ multiplex PCR assay. As stored in TCRdb, this immuneACCESS dataset retains in-frame rearrangements with V and J assigned. A fraction of the clones does not appear; measured against another copy, unresolved V genes explain less than half of the discrepancy, and the remainder lacks a known reason. This sample lists around 400,000 clones; 70% to 90% were detected once. Roughly 1.2% of the sample comes from the top ten. Sequences were obtained from peripheral blood. All receptors come from a man between 35 and 55 years old with acute or convalescent COVID-19.

The J gene is TRBJ1-1, the V gene TRBV7-8, with D tentatively TRBD1 (6 bases). This CDR3 has 21 residues. Germline V lookup: CDR1 SGHVS, CDR2 FQNEAQ. V was pared by 4 bases and J by 1 base, with 31 bases between. Written as DNA, the CDR3 is TGTGCCAGCAGCTGGTCCAAATATCTCGGGGCTGGGGGCGACGGGAACACTGAAGCTTTCTTT. Protein product: CASSWSKYLGAGGDGNTEAFF.

The V and J genes are TRBV14 and TRBJ2-7, with D maybe TRBD1 (6 bases). The CDR3 extends over 17 amino acids. Germline values: CDR1 SGHDN, CDR2 FVKESK. Trimming took 0 bases from V and 0 from J, leaving 15 bases between them. This CDR3 is CASSQDGRTANSYEQYF. CDR3 nucleotides: TGTGCCAGCAGCCAAGATGGCCGGACAGCTAACTCCTACGAGCAGTACTTC.

This rearrangement joins TRBV27 to TRBJ2-2, with D possibly TRBD1 on 6 matching bases. CDR1 MNHEY and CDR2 SMNVEV come from the germline V gene (reference sequence). CDR3 length: 13 amino acids. The V gene lost 6 bases and the J gene lost 6 bases, with 11 bases spanning the gap. CDR3 sequence: CASSFDRSGELFF. The CDR3 DNA reads TGTGCCAGCAGCTTCGACAGGTCCGGGGAGCTGTTTTTT.

V is TRBV6-5 and J is TRBJ2-3; possibly TRBD1 for D (6 bases). Trimming removed 10 bases at V and 2 bases at J, with 16 bases between. The germline V gene has CDR1 MNHEY and CDR2 SVGAGI. The CDR3 spans 14 residues. Here the CDR3 reads CATNREKPTDTQYF. CDR3 nucleotide sequence: TGTGCCACCAACAGGGAAAAACCCACAGATACGCAGTATTTT.

The chain employs TRBV18 and TRBJ2-1; D might be TRBD2 (5 bases). There are 17 residues in the CDR3. CDR1 KGHSH and CDR2 LQKENI come from the germline V gene. Trimming took off 6 bases at V and 1 base at J, with 19 bases between the two ends. CDR3 DNA sequence: TGTGCCAGCTCGATGAGGGTGTTATCTGGGTCCTACAATGAGCAGTTCTTC. It translates to CASSMRVLSGSYNEQFF.

In DNA form, the CDR3 reads TGCGCCAGCAGCCAAGACGGGACTAATAATGAAAAACTGTTTTTT. Translation gives CASSQDGTNNEKLFF. V gene TRBV4-3 combines with J gene TRBJ1-4; tentative D call: TRBD1 (5 bases). In germline, CDR1 is LGHNA, CDR2 YSLEER. Trimming stripped 0 bases from V and 4 bases from J, with 9 bases between. The CDR3 length is 15 residues.

This chain connects TRBV2 to TRBJ1-1, with D tentatively TRBD1 (6 bases). The CDR3 runs to 19 residues. V was shortened by 3 bases and J by 10 bases, with 33 bases between the two germline ends. From germline, CDR1 is SNHLY and CDR2 FYNNEI. For the CDR3, the DNA is TGTGCCAGCAGTGATGCCGGGACACGGGGCGCTCCAACCCCATTGGGAGCTTTCTTT. Translating it yields CASSDAGTRGAPTPLGAFF.

The rearrangement uses TRBV11-3 and TRBJ1-4; tentatively, D is TRBD1 (5 bases). The V end lost 1 base, the J end lost 7 bases, and 16 bases lay between the germline ends. From germline, CDR1 is SGHNT and CDR2 YENEEA. The CDR3 runs to 16 residues. Written as DNA, the CDR3 is TGTGCCAGCAGCTTAGCGCTCGCCGTCCAGGGTGAAAAACTGTTTTTT. It translates to CASSLALAVQGEKLFF.

This clone came up once. V usage is TRBV7-2 and J usage is TRBJ1-2, with a tentative D call TRBD1 (5 bases). CDR1 SGHTA and CDR2 FQGNSA come from the germline V gene. V lost 1 base and J 4 bases, leaving 10 bases between the germline ends. The CDR3 covers 14 residues. CDR3 residues: CASSLGGAPYGYTF. DNA of the CDR3: TGTGCCAGCAGCTTAGGCGGGGCCCCCTATGGCTACACCTTC.

V usage is TRBV19 and J usage is TRBJ1-4; D gene ambiguous. The CDR3 runs 13 residues. In germline, CDR1 is LNHDA, CDR2 SQIVND (reference sequence). Trimming left V 5 bases short and J 4 bases short, with 8 bases between. The CDR3 coding sequence is TGTGCCAGTAGTCCTTTAAATAATGAAAAACTGTTTTTT. Its translation is CASSPLNNEKLFF.

CDR3 in DNA: TGTGCCAGTAGTAGATATTCAGGACAGGGAACTGAAGCTTTCTTT. This codes for CASSRYSGQGTEAFF. The J gene is TRBJ1-1, the V gene TRBV19; 8 bases match TRBD1. Germline CDR1 and CDR2: LNHDA and SQIVND (reference sequence). The CDR3 spans 15 residues. V shed 4 bases, J shed 5 bases, and the junction held 9 bases outside the gene matches. Based on the CDR3 plus reference TRBV19 and TRBJ1-1, the full variable domain is DGGITQSPKYLFRKEGQNVTLSCEQNLNHDAMYWYRQDPGQGLRLIYYSQIVNDFQKGDIAEGYSVSREKKESFPLTVTSAQKNPTAFYLCASSRYSGQGTEAFFGQGTRLTVV.

J is TRBJ1-1 and V is TRBV7-2; 7 nucleotides agree with TRBD1. The V and J ends lost 2 bases and 11 bases, in that order; junction bases with no gene match: 8. The CDR3 length is 13 residues. Germline V gene data show CDR1 as SGHTA and CDR2 as FQGNSA. CDR3 residues: CASSLRGDRVAFF. DNA for the CDR3: TGTGCCAGCAGCTTAAGGGGAGACAGGGTTGCTTTCTTT.

V and J are TRBV5-4 and TRBJ2-5; D gene unclear. Trimming removed 4 bases at V and 3 bases at J, with 13 bases between. This CDR3 is built from 14 residues. Germline values: CDR1 SGHNT, CDR2 YYREEE (reference sequence). The CDR3 region is CASSALSLKETQYF. As DNA, the CDR3 is TGTGCCAGCAGCGCGTTATCTCTTAAAGAGACCCAGTACTTC.

The rearrangement uses TRBV5-1 and TRBJ1-4; unclear D gene. V lost 6 bases to trimming and J lost 7 bases, with 19 bases between them. The germline gives CDR1 SGHRS, CDR2 YFSETQ. The CDR3 loop spans 15 amino acids. CDR3 region: CASKGSGRVIEKLFF. DNA for the CDR3: TGCGCCAGCAAAGGAAGTGGGCGGGTGATTGAAAAACTGTTTTTT.

The gene calls are TRBV28 and TRBJ1-4; TRBD1 might be the D (5 bases). This CDR3 region has 15 residues. Trimming took 8 bases from V and 4 from J, leaving 17 bases between them. CDR1 MDHEN and CDR2 SYDVKM come from the germline V gene. The CDR3 bases are TGTGCCAGCGGATTGATACAGGAAGTTAATGAAAAACTGTTTTTT. Translating gives CASGLIQEVNEKLFF.

This clone was detected once. The chain couples TRBV30 to TRBJ2-6; no clear D gene. Germline CDR1 reads GTSNPN; CDR2 reads SVGIG (reference sequence). There are 15 residues in the CDR3. V shed 4 bases and J shed 0 bases, with 10 bases lying between them. The CDR3 DNA reads as TGTGCCTGGAAGCTCGACATCTCTGGGGCCAACGTCCTGACTTTC. Residues: CAWKLDISGANVLTF.

The table lists this clone with a few counts. Other DNA sequences in this sample translate to the same CDR3. The J gene is TRBJ1-1, the V gene TRBV6-6; D unresolved. V was shortened by 0 bases and J by 2 bases, with 7 bases between the two germline ends. The CDR3 runs 14 residues. Germline values: CDR1 MNHNY, CDR2 SVGAGI (reference sequence). The CDR3: CASSYSRLNTEAFF. CDR3 in DNA: TGTGCCAGCAGTTACTCCAGGCTTAACACTGAAGCTTTCTTT.

The genes are TRBV12-3 or TRBV12-4 and TRBJ2-5; D might be TRBD2 (6 bases). V was shortened by 6 bases and J by 4 bases, with 12 bases between the two germline ends. This CDR3 has 13 residues. In nucleotides, the CDR3 is TGTGCCAGCAGCCTGGAGGGCCCAGAGACCCAGTACTTC. Translation: CASSLEGPETQYF.

The CDR3 region is CASSSTQGYNEQFF. As DNA, the CDR3 is TGTGCCAGCAGCTCCACACAGGGTTACAATGAGCAGTTCTTC. The V gene is TRBV13, the J gene TRBJ2-1; the D gene is possibly TRBD1 (6 bases). Germline CDR1 PRHDT, CDR2 FYEKMQ (reference sequence). The V and J ends lost 4 bases and 4 bases respectively, with 11 bases between them. The CDR3 loop spans 14 amino acids. The full variable domain, with the rest looked up from reference TRBV13 and TRBJ2-1, is AAGVIQSPRHLIKEKRETATLKCYPIPRHDTVYWYQQGPGQDPQFLISFYEKMQSDKGSIPDRFSAQQFSDYHSELNMSSLELGDSALYFCASSSTQGYNEQFFGPGTRLTVL.

The chain has TRBV4-1 and TRBJ1-1; D might be TRBD1 (5 bases). The ends were cut back, 4 bases at V and 0 bases at J, with 12 bases in the middle. Germline assignment: CDR1 MGHRA and CDR2 YSYEKL. The CDR3 covers 15 residues. CDR3 coding DNA: TGCGCCAGCAGCCCGTACGGACACATGAACACTGAAGCTTTCTTT. This translates into CASSPYGHMNTEAFF.

This clone has just one count. The chain combines TRBV5-1 with TRBJ2-1; D perhaps matches TRBD1 (5 bases). This CDR3 has 14 amino acids. Germline CDR1 reads SGHRS; CDR2 reads YFSETQ. Trimming took 0 bases from V and 7 from J, leaving 11 bases between them. Here the CDR3 reads CASSLGQITNEQFF. In DNA, the CDR3 is TGCGCCAGCAGCTTGGGACAGATTACGAATGAGCAGTTCTTC.

V is TRBV4-1 and J is TRBJ2-7, with TRBD2 matching 14 bases. The CDR3 contains 15 residues. The germline gives CDR1 MGHRA, CDR2 YSYEKL. V shed 3 bases, J shed 4 bases, and the junction held 2 bases outside the gene matches. The CDR3 DNA follows: TGCGCCAGCAGCCAGACTAGCGGGAGGGAATACGAGCAGTACTTC. Encoded protein: CASSQTSGREYEQYF.

This chain links TRBV5-6 with TRBJ1-2; D is ambiguous. From germline, CDR1 is SGHDT and CDR2 YYEEEE. Trimming left V 0 bases short and J 2 bases short, with 11 bases between. CDR3 length: 15 residues. The CDR3 region is CASSLAPTRNYGYTF. CDR3 DNA: TGTGCCAGCAGCTTGGCCCCGACGCGGAACTATGGCTACACCTTC.

The chain couples TRBV2 to TRBJ1-6; D is unclear. Germline CDR1 is SNHLY and CDR2 is FYNNEI. The CDR3 is 16 amino acids. Deletions cut 3 bases from V and 2 bases from J, with 11 bases between. The CDR3 nucleotides read TGTGCCAGCAGTGACTCCAGGAACGCCTATAATTCACCCCTCCACTTT. Protein sequence: CASSDSRNAYNSPLHF.

Comments on this clone: Other DNA sequences of this sample code for an identical CDR3. The genes are TRBV20-1 and TRBJ2-5, with 8 bases that match TRBD2. V trimming: 6 bases; J trimming: 5 bases; junction bases outside the gene matches: 2. The CDR3 covers 11 residues. Germline-derived CDR1 and CDR2 are DFQATT and SNEGSKA (reference sequence). For the CDR3, the DNA is TGCAGTGCCAGACTAGCGGAGACCCAGTACTTC. Amino acids: CSARLAETQYF.

The rearrangement links TRBV12-3 or TRBV12-4 to TRBJ1-5, with D uncertain. The CDR3 extends over 12 amino acids. Trimming removed 6 bases at V and 0 bases at J, with 3 bases between. Here the CDR3 reads CASRLSNQPQHF. The DNA of the CDR3 is TGTGCCAGCAGACTTAGCAATCAGCCCCAGCATTTT.

This chain links TRBV25-1 with TRBJ2-3; no definite D call. Between the trimmed V and J ends, which lost 7 bases and 6 bases, there was a span of 11 bases. The germline gives CDR1 MGHDK, CDR2 SYGVNS. CDR3 length equals 12 residues. The CDR3 nucleotides are TGTGCCAGCACAATCCCCATGGATACGCAGTATTTT. Its protein is CASTIPMDTQYF.